This paragraph covers one TCR beta chain sequence. Its cognate antigen is unknown. In the original analysis: The authors used CDR3 differences across clinicopathological groups to build a distant-metastasis classifier for papillary thyroid cancer. From the PCR reads, TCRdb re-called clones with MiXCR. These V and J calls originate from TCRdb's pipeline instead of the authors' own analysis. Seen here are approximately 20,000 clones, roughly 22% observed once, and the top ten hold 8.5% to 12%. V lost 5 bases to trimming and J lost 12 bases; unmatched junction nucleotides: 8. This CDR3 has 12 residues. The germline V gene encodes CDR1 MNHEY and CDR2 SMNVEV (reference sequence). These data originate in a study of metastatic and nonmetastatic thyroid tumors. Whole-study context: Both malignant and benign thyroid patients supplied peripheral blood and tumor or nodule tissue samples, across which the repertoires of these patients were then compared. Points from the study as a whole: The study reportedly found significantly higher TCR beta diversity in malignant thyroid tumors than benign nodules, in blood and tumor.

Patients had received no treatment of any kind before thyroid surgery. Source material: tumor tissue. This clonotype was obtained from a male donor with papillary thyroid cancer or a benign thyroid nodule (not recorded which). Some clones in this sample may be carry-over from other donors' samples. The V call is TRBV27, the J call TRBJ2-3; 7 bases are shared with TRBD2. CDR3 region: CASSASGMSQYF. The CDR3 coding sequence is TGTGCCAGCAGTGCCAGCGGGATGAGCCAGTATTTT.